The 27 T cell receptor beta chains listed next were all sequenced from one sample in a study of blood T cell repertoires in COVID-19. TCRdb's table, derived via immunoSEQ multiplex PCR, lists solely in-frame clones and lacks some. The table has tens of thousands of clones, about 85% seen once. Sample: peripheral blood. These receptors all stem from a human donor in a cohort sampled during active COVID-19.

V and J are TRBV15 and TRBJ1-1; D is unclear. There are 13 residues in the CDR3. Trimming stripped 0 bases from V and 12 bases from J, with 14 bases between. The germline V gene encodes CDR1 LNHNV and CDR2 YYDKDF (reference sequence). Here the CDR3 reads CATSRDNFAQPFF. As DNA, the CDR3 is TGTGCCACCAGCAGAGACAACTTCGCTCAACCTTTCTTT. Combining the CDR3 with reference TRBV15 and TRBJ1-1 gives the whole variable domain DAMVIQNPRYQVTQFGKPVTLSCSQTLNHNVMYWYQQKSSQAPKLLFHYYDKDFNNEADTPDNFQSRRPNTSFCFLDIRSPGLGDTAMYLCATSRDNFAQPFFGQGTRLTVV.

V is TRBV10-1 and J is TRBJ1-6, with 10 bases matching TRBD1. Germline CDR1 and CDR2: WNHNN and SYGVQD (reference sequence). V shed 4 bases and J 9 bases; nucleotides not matched to a gene: 6. The CDR3 is made up of 15 amino acids. For the CDR3, the DNA is TGCGCCAGCAGTGGGGGGACAGGGGTCGGTTCACCCCTCCACTTT. Its translation: CASSGGTGVGSPLHF.

This clone was seen a single time. The chain recombines TRBV10-1 with TRBJ2-2; TRBD1 might be the D (5 bases). V was pared by 3 bases and J by 7 bases, with 15 bases between. The germline V gene has CDR1 WNHNN and CDR2 SYGVQD (reference sequence). The CDR3 runs 15 residues. CDR3 DNA sequence: TGCGCCAGCAGTGACCTGGGGCCGGGTGGCGGGGAGCTGTTTTTT. Its protein is CASSDLGPGGGELFF.

The rearrangement links TRBV7-8 to TRBJ2-7; the D is unclear. V lost 2 bases and J 2 bases, leaving 10 bases between the germline ends. The germline V gene has CDR1 SGHVS and CDR2 FQNEAQ. The CDR3 runs to 14 residues. CDR3 in amino acids: CASSLQTTTYEQYF. The CDR3, as DNA: TGTGCCAGCAGCTTACAAACTACAACCTACGAGCAGTACTTC.

This clone occurred once. The chain joins TRBV4-3 to TRBJ2-1; the match to TRBD2 covers 8 bases. The CDR3 has 14 residues. Germline lookup yields CDR1 LGHNA and CDR2 YSLEER. After removal of 0 bases from V and 12 bases from J, the junction contained 7 bases not matched to a gene. The CDR3 region has the DNA TGCGCCAGCAGCCAAGATCGAACCGCGGGGGGGCAGTTCTTC. Translated, it gives CASSQDRTAGGQFF.

CDR3 sequence: CASSRDRLGTEAFF. For the CDR3, the DNA is TGTGCCAGCAGCCGGGACAGGCTAGGGACTGAAGCTTTCTTT. The chain joins TRBV7-6 to TRBJ1-1; 8 positions agree with TRBD1. J lost 5 bases, V lost 5 bases, and 7 bases had no gene match. This CDR3 spans 14 amino acids. Germline values: CDR1 SGHVS, CDR2 FNYEAQ.

This chain links TRBV2 with TRBJ2-5, with D unresolved. Germline CDR1 is SNHLY and CDR2 is FYNNEI. Trimming pared 3 bases from V and 0 bases from J, leaving 8 bases between. The CDR3 has 14 residues. This chain's CDR3 is CASSDLEDQETQYF. The DNA for the CDR3 is TGTGCCAGCAGTGACTTAGAAGACCAAGAGACCCAGTACTTC.

Only a few counts were recorded for this clone. The rearrangement uses TRBV2 and TRBJ2-5, with D possibly TRBD2 on 6 matching bases. V was shortened by 2 bases and J by 9 bases, with 13 bases between the two germline ends. This CDR3 comprises 13 residues. Germline loops: CDR1 SNHLY, CDR2 FYNNEI. The DNA for the CDR3 is TGTGCCAGCAGTGAATCTGGGCCGGGGGCCCAGTACTTC. This translates into CASSESGPGAQYF.

This clone has only a few counts. The rearrangement uses TRBV21-1 and TRBJ2-7; the DNA was not compared with TRBD1, the D call given in the table. TRBV21-1 is described as a pseudogene. This CDR3 comprises 12 residues. The CDR3 nucleotides read TGTGCCAGCACTATGGCAGGGGGCGAGCAGTACTTC. This gives the protein CASTMAGGEQYF.

The chain links TRBV7-9 to TRBJ2-1; 7 bases match TRBD1. This CDR3 region has 13 residues. Germline V gives CDR1 SEHNR, CDR2 FQNEAQ (reference sequence). V was pared by 1 base and J by 15 bases, with 9 bases of the junction left unmatched. CDR3 nucleotides: TGTGCCAGCAGCTTAGAGACGACAGGGAACACGTTCTTC. Amino acids: CASSLETTGNTFF.

J is TRBJ2-2 and V is TRBV19; tentatively, D is TRBD2 (5 bases). The V end was cut by 1 base, the J end by 5 bases, with 5 bases between. Looked up from germline, CDR1 is LNHDA and CDR2 is SQIVND (reference sequence). The CDR3 contains 13 residues. The CDR3 sequence is CASSIGGTGELFF. The CDR3 coding sequence is TGTGCCAGTAGTATAGGAGGGACCGGGGAGCTGTTTTTT.

This clone was detected only a few times. The CDR3 bases are TGTGCCAGCAGCTCTCCGGGCTGGCGGGGGAACAATGAGCAGTTCTTC. Protein product: CASSSPGWRGNNEQFF. The rearrangement uses TRBV7-9 and TRBJ2-1, with TRBD2 matching over 7 bases. V lost 4 bases and J lost 5; bases outside the gene matches: 11. The CDR3 extends over 16 amino acids. From germline, CDR1 is SEHNR and CDR2 FQNEAQ (reference sequence).

The gene calls are TRBV6-2 or TRBV6-3 and TRBJ2-3, with 8 bases lining up with TRBD2. Looked up from germline, CDR1 is MNHEY and CDR2 is SVGEGT. The CDR3 extends over 14 amino acids. V lost 5 bases, J lost 5 bases, and 6 bases stayed unmatched. CDR3 protein: CASSPGGARDTQYF. The CDR3 nucleotides read TGTGCCAGCAGTCCCGGGGGGGCTAGAGATACGCAGTATTTT.

In DNA form, the CDR3 reads TGCGCCAGCAGCCAAGATAGGACTGGGCACGAGCAGTACTTC. Residues: CASSQDRTGHEQYF. The chain is built from TRBV4-3 and TRBJ2-7, with D tentatively TRBD2 (5 bases). The CDR3 spans 14 residues. CDR1 is LGHNA and CDR2 is YSLEER in the germline V gene. V lost 0 bases, J lost 5 bases, and 11 bases lay in between.

The V call is TRBV5-6, the J call TRBJ2-7; 7 positions agree with TRBD1. With V trimmed by 4 bases and J by 9 bases, 10 bases remained unmatched. The CDR3 length is 13 residues. CDR1 SGHDT and CDR2 YYEEEE come from the germline V gene. CDR3 in DNA: TGTGCCAGCAGCCGTCCCACAGGGGACGGGCAGTACTTC. Translated, it gives CASSRPTGDGQYF.

The gene calls are TRBV5-5 and TRBJ2-2; TRBD2 aligns across 8 bases. V shed 4 bases, J shed 7 bases, and the junction held 6 bases outside the gene matches. This CDR3 is 14 amino acids long. Germline CDR1 is SGHKS and CDR2 is YYEKEE (reference sequence). The CDR3 DNA reads as TGTGCCAGCAGCAGTAGCGGGGCAAGCGGGGAGCTGTTTTTT. Protein product: CASSSSGASGELFF. Full variable domain (remainder filled in from reference TRBV5-5 and TRBJ2-2): DAGVTQSPTHLIKTRGQQVTLRCSPISGHKSVSWYQQVLGQGPQFIFQYYEKEERGRGNFPDRFSARQFPNYSSELNVNALLLGDSALYLCASSSSGASGELFFGEGSRLTVL.

The chain recombines TRBV6-2 or TRBV6-3 with TRBJ2-1, with 10 positions matching TRBD2. V lost 5 bases and J lost 7; bases outside the gene matches: 5. This CDR3 has 14 residues. CDR1 and CDR2 (germline): MNHEY, SVGEGT. Here the CDR3 reads CASSQRGGQNEQFF. CDR3 DNA sequence: TGTGCCAGCAGTCAGCGGGGGGGCCAGAATGAGCAGTTCTTC.

This rearrangement joins TRBV9 to TRBJ2-2; D remains ambiguous. From germline, CDR1 is SGDLS and CDR2 YYNGEE. Trimming took off 0 bases at V and 8 bases at J, with 14 bases between the two ends. The CDR3 is made up of 15 amino acids. The CDR3 loop reads CASSVESTTWGELFF. Written as DNA, the CDR3 is TGTGCCAGCAGCGTAGAATCTACCACTTGGGGGGAGCTGTTTTTT.

This clone appeared once. CDR3 region: CAISYPTGGVNGELFF. For the CDR3, the DNA is TGTGCCATCAGTTACCCGACAGGGGGCGTCAACGGGGAGCTGTTTTTT. The rearrangement links TRBV10-3 to TRBJ2-2, with 10 bases lining up with TRBD1. The CDR3 contains 16 residues. Per germline, CDR1 ENHRY and CDR2 SYGVKD. Trimming at V came to 5 bases and at J to 7 bases, leaving 10 bases not matched to a gene.

The V gene is TRBV6-5, the J gene TRBJ2-1; 10 nucleotides align to TRBD1. Per the germline V gene, CDR1 is MNHEY and CDR2 is SVGAGI. CDR3 size: 15 residues. Unmatched junction bases numbered 7, after V lost 6 bases and J lost 5 bases. Here the CDR3 DNA reads TGTGCCAGCAGGGTTCGACAGGGGGCGAACAATGAGCAGTTCTTC. This gives the protein CASRVRQGANNEQFF.

This clone appeared once. The chain employs TRBV19 and TRBJ1-4; 8 nucleotides line up with TRBD1. CDR1 and CDR2 from the germline V gene are LNHDA and SQIVND (reference sequence). J lost 7 bases, V lost 1 base, and 5 bases had no gene match. This CDR3 comprises 15 residues. CDR3 DNA sequence: TGTGCCAGTAGTATAGCGGGACAGGTCATTGAAAAACTGTTTTTT. Translating gives CASSIAGQVIEKLFF.

This chain uses TRBV4-2 with TRBJ2-1, with a tentative D call TRBD2 (5 bases). CDR1 LGHNA and CDR2 YNFKEQ come from the germline V gene. V dropped 1 base and J dropped 6 bases, with 10 bases sitting between them. This CDR3 contains 14 residues. The CDR3 DNA reads TGTGCCAGCAGCCAAGGAGGGTATGGCAATGAGCAGTTCTTC. This encodes CASSQGGYGNEQFF.

J is TRBJ2-2 and V is TRBV27; 8 nucleotides line up with TRBD1. The CDR3 sequence is 18 residues long. Germline values: CDR1 MNHEY, CDR2 SMNVEV (reference sequence). V trimming: 4 bases; J trimming: 1 base; junction bases outside the gene matches: 11. The CDR3 nucleotides are TGTGCCAGCAGTTACTCACCAACCGGGACAGGGAACACCGGGGAGCTGTTTTTT. Translated: CASSYSPTGTGNTGELFF.

This CDR3 reads CASSVTSRTGSTDTQYF. The CDR3 bases are TGTGCCAGCAGCGTTACCTCCAGAACGGGTAGCACAGATACGCAGTATTTT. The V gene is TRBV9, the J gene TRBJ2-3; no clear D gene. This CDR3 region has 17 residues. The V gene lost 2 bases and the J gene lost 0 bases, with 16 bases spanning the gap. Germline V gene data show CDR1 as SGDLS and CDR2 as YYNGEE.

V is TRBV10-2 and J is TRBJ2-2; D possibly corresponds to TRBD1 (5 bases). Germline CDR1 reads WSHSY; CDR2 reads SAAADI. This CDR3 has 15 residues. V lost 7 bases, J lost 7 bases, and 19 bases lay in between. CDR3 amino acids: CASIGQIGIGGELFF. The CDR3 DNA follows: TGCGCCAGCATTGGACAAATTGGGATCGGCGGGGAGCTGTTTTTT.

The chain uses TRBV5-6 and TRBJ1-5; 10 bases agree with TRBD1. The CDR3 consists of 15 residues. Germline loops: CDR1 SGHDT, CDR2 YYEEEE. The trim removed 2 bases at V and 4 bases at J, leaving 3 bases unmatched. The CDR3 DNA reads as TGTGCCAGCAGCTTAGGACAGGGGGTTAATCAGCCCCAGCATTTT. Translated, it gives CASSLGQGVNQPQHF.

The chain uses TRBV6-5 and TRBJ1-1, with 8 bases matching TRBD1. Germline CDR1 MNHEY, CDR2 SVGAGI. The CDR3 length is 12 residues. V dropped 6 bases and J dropped 11; count of bases not matched to a gene: 8. CDR3 DNA: TGTGCCAGCAGCGCTACCCGACAGGGGGCTTTCTTT. The encoded protein is CASSATRQGAFF.